The 8 T cell receptor beta chains given below trace back to one sample, sequenced in a study of identical twins. Each CDR3 protein gets one entry after TCRdb re-called the 5' RACE reads with MiXCR. The sample consists of approximately 600,000 distinct CDR3 sequences, roughly 9.5% of them appearing once. Separately, the same data were catalogued under a study of yellow fever vaccine responses in identical twins.

The sequenced material came from PBMCs. The origin of the receptors is a young woman in good health.

This rearrangement joins TRBV19 to TRBJ1-5; D remains ambiguous. This CDR3 region has 14 residues. Trimming removed 4 bases from V and 1 base from J, with 8 bases in between. The germline gives CDR1 LNHDA, CDR2 SQIVND (reference sequence). CDR3 in DNA: TGTGCCAGTAGTACGGACTGGAGCAATCAGCCCCAGCATTTT. This codes for CASSTDWSNQPQHF.

This clonotype was observed a few times. J is TRBJ2-7 and V is TRBV20-1; D is unresolved. V lost 0 bases and J lost 3, with 15 bases in between. The CDR3 sequence is 15 residues long. The germline CDR1 and CDR2 sequences are DFQATT and SNEGSKA (reference sequence). The CDR3 DNA follows: TGCAGTGCTAGAGATCGGCTAGTCCCTCGCTACGAGCAGTACTTC. As protein: CSARDRLVPRYEQYF.

This clonotype was observed a handful of times. The chain joins TRBV4-3 to TRBJ2-5; TRBD1 is a possible D gene (5 bases). The CDR3 sequence is 13 residues long. V was shortened by 3 bases and J by 3 bases, with 8 bases between the two germline ends. The V gene's germline CDR1 is LGHNA and CDR2 YSLEER. The CDR3 loop reads CASSQTVKETQYF. CDR3 nucleotides: TGCGCCAGCAGCCAGACAGTAAAAGAGACCCAGTACTTC.

At least ten counts were recorded for this clonotype. The rearrangement links TRBV12-3 or TRBV12-4 to TRBJ2-7, with 7 bases fitting TRBD2. The CDR3 has 14 amino acids. J gave up 3 bases and V 3 bases, and 5 bases lay outside the gene matches. Here the CDR3 DNA reads TGTGCCAGCAGTTTGGCTAGCGGAAACTACGAGCAGTACTTC. Its protein is CASSLASGNYEQYF.

The rearrangement uses TRBV20-1 and TRBJ2-7; 10 bases are shared with TRBD1. The germline V gene encodes CDR1 DFQATT and CDR2 SNEGSKA (reference sequence). The CDR3 is 16 amino acids. V was clipped by 0 bases and J by 3 bases; unmatched bases: 8. This CDR3 is CSARDAGTGVGYEQYF. CDR3 sequence (DNA): TGCAGTGCTAGAGACGCCGGGACAGGGGTCGGCTACGAGCAGTACTTC.

This clonotype was seen repeatedly, ten times or more. The V and J genes are TRBV9 and TRBJ2-3; D ambiguous. In germline, CDR1 is SGDLS, CDR2 YYNGEE. Trimming cost V 4 bases and J 0 bases, with 9 bases left between them. There are 14 residues in the CDR3. The CDR3 DNA follows: TGTGCCAGCAGCTCACAAAGGAGCACAGATACGCAGTATTTT. Translating it yields CASSSQRSTDTQYF.

This clonotype was found once. The chain uses TRBV7-3 and TRBJ2-5; D gene ambiguous. In germline, CDR1 is SGHTA, CDR2 FQGTGA. CDR3 length: 13 amino acids. The germline V and J ends were trimmed by 2 bases and 1 base, with 5 bases remaining between them. The CDR3 DNA is TGTGCCAGCAGCTTACTGGCCCAAGAGACCCAGTACTTC. Translated: CASSLLAQETQYF.

The CDR3 DNA follows: TGCAGCGTTGAAGTTATCGTCGCAGATACGCAGTATTTT. It encodes CSVEVIVADTQYF. The rearrangement joins TRBV29-1 to TRBJ2-3; D is undetermined. Between the trimmed V and J ends, which lost 1 base and 4 bases, there was a span of 9 bases. Germline V lookup: CDR1 SQVTM, CDR2 ANQGSEA. This CDR3 has 13 residues.